This entry describes one T cell receptor (beta chain). In the original processing: Estimation of nucleated cell counts was performed using reference gene primer amplification. The table came from immunoSEQ multiplex PCR; TCRdb's copy has only in-frame clones and leaves some out. V, J and clone size are taken as reported in that table, and D and trimming were inferred from the DNA itself. The sample yields 250,000 to 350,000 clones, roughly 90% seen once. The data were taken from a study of blood T cell repertoires in COVID-19. Overall study context: The United States, Italy and Spain provided the acute and convalescent COVID-19 samples. The cDNA or gDNA used as material had been derived from T cells, B-cell-depleted T cells, or PBMCs.

Seattle participants joined during active infection and were tracked over time. The CDR3 sequence is 14 residues long. Trimming pared 5 bases from V and 1 base from J, leaving 8 bases between. The germline gives CDR1 LGHDT, CDR2 YNNKEL (reference sequence). J is TRBJ2-2 and V is TRBV3-1 (or the pseudogene TRBV3-2), with a weak D call TRBD1 (6 bases). This TCR derives from a woman under 40 with COVID-19, enrolled during active disease. Specimen: peripheral blood. For the CDR3, the DNA is TGTGCCAGCAGCGACAGGCGGAACACCGGGGAGCTGTTTTTT. This translates into CASSDRRNTGELFF.